A single sample gave rise to the 5 T cell receptor beta chains below, sequenced in a study of blood T cell repertoires in COVID-19 (dated by TCRdb to 2018 to 2020). The library came from the immunoSEQ multiplex PCR assay. Held by TCRdb, this immuneACCESS table contains in-frame sequences only and omits some clones. Under half of the omission traces to an unresolved V gene where checked; the cause of the rest is unknown. The sample profile shows about 410,000 clones; over 75% of them were found once. The ten top clones hold about 1.4% of the sample. Sequencing was done on a sample of peripheral blood. The receptors shown here come from a woman aged 40 to 49 with COVID-19, enrolled during active disease.

The sample holds a few counts of this clone. V gene TRBV6-6 combines with J gene TRBJ1-4, with 7 bases lining up with TRBD1. Germline CDR1 and CDR2: MNHNY and SVGAGI (reference sequence). The CDR3 consists of 15 residues. V lost 3 bases, J lost 4 bases, and 5 bases stayed unmatched. The CDR3: CASSYSGTVNEKLFF. The CDR3 coding sequence is TGTGCCAGCAGTTATTCTGGGACAGTTAATGAAAAACTGTTTTTT.

This sequence joins TRBV19 and TRBJ2-5; 12 bases fit TRBD2. V shed 3 bases, J shed 5 bases, and the junction held 4 bases outside the gene matches. CDR3 length equals 15 residues. Germline-derived CDR1 and CDR2 are LNHDA and SQIVND (reference sequence). The CDR3 coding sequence is TGTGCCAGTAGTATCGCTCTAGCGGGAGGGGAGACCCAGTACTTC. This encodes CASSIALAGGETQYF.

V and J are TRBV4-3 and TRBJ1-1; D remains unclear. The CDR3 is made up of 16 amino acids. V lost 4 bases and J lost 0, with 15 bases in between. CDR1 LGHNA and CDR2 YSLEER come from the germline V gene. CDR3 nucleotides: TGCGCCAGCAGCCCCGGGTTAGATTTCATGAACACTGAAGCTTTCTTT. Protein: CASSPGLDFMNTEAFF.

V usage is TRBV5-1 and J usage is TRBJ1-2, with D unresolved. CDR1 and CDR2 (germline): SGHRS, YFSETQ. The CDR3 totals 14 residues. Trimming left V 0 bases short and J 2 bases short, with 8 bases between. CDR3 nucleotide sequence: TGCGCCAGCAGCTTGGAGTCGGTAAACTATGGCTACACCTTC. Residues: CASSLESVNYGYTF.

This chain uses TRBV1 with TRBJ2-5; the D call in the table, TRBD2, was not verified against the DNA. TRBV1 is a pseudogene locus. This CDR3 spans 22 amino acids. In DNA form, the CDR3 reads TGCACCAGCAGCCAAGATCTTCCGAGACTAGCGGGGGGTAGGTTATTCCAAGAGACCCAGTACTTC. Protein sequence: CTSSQDLPRLAGGRLFQETQYF.